The 19 T cell receptor beta chains below all came from one sample that was sequenced in a study of cytomegalovirus exposure and HLA in healthy donors (dated by TCRdb to 2016 to 2017). Preparation of the library involved the immunoSEQ multiplex PCR assay. The multiplex PCR relied on a mix of 60 forward primers for TCR Vbeta segments and 13 reverse primers for TCR Jbeta segments. TCRdb stores this immuneACCESS table with in-frame sequences only. Part of the clones is absent; in the studies checked, under half of the shortfall reflects unresolved V genes, and no reason is known for the rest. This sample holds about 130,000 clones; more than 9% were observed only once. Approximately 4.4% of the sample comes from the top ten. The source material was PBMCs. The receptors derive from a woman aged 18-29 years in good health and CMV-seropositive.

The chain recombines TRBV27 with TRBJ2-5; 8 bases align to TRBD1. The CDR3 extends over 13 amino acids. Looked up from germline, CDR1 is MNHEY and CDR2 is SMNVEV (reference sequence). J lost 9 bases, V lost 5 bases, and 8 bases had no gene match. CDR3 protein: CASSRRQGYPQYF. CDR3 DNA sequence: TGTGCCAGCAGTCGGCGACAGGGGTACCCCCAGTACTTC.

In its sample, this clone was seen a few times. The J gene is TRBJ2-7, the V gene TRBV28; 7 bases are a match to TRBD2. The germline CDR1 and CDR2 sequences are MDHEN and SYDVKM. V trimming: 6 bases; J trimming: 2 bases; junction bases outside the gene matches: 10. This CDR3 region has 15 residues. The CDR3 loop reads CASRTLLGGTYEQYF. The DNA for the CDR3 is TGTGCCAGCAGGACTCTCTTGGGGGGGACCTACGAGCAGTACTTC.

The rearrangement joins TRBV7-3 to TRBJ2-2; D ambiguous. The V gene lost 3 bases and the J gene lost 0 bases, with 8 bases spanning the gap. This CDR3 region has 15 residues. The germline V gene encodes CDR1 SGHTA and CDR2 FQGTGA. The CDR3 DNA is TGTGCCAGCAGCTTTGGCCTAGCGAACACCGGGGAGCTGTTTTTT. This translates into CASSFGLANTGELFF. Full variable domain (rest looked up from reference TRBV7-3 and TRBJ2-2): GAGVSQTPSNKVTEKGKYVELRCDPISGHTALYWYRQSLGQGPEFLIYFQGTGAADDSGLPNDRFFAVRPEGSVSTLKIQRTERGDSAVYLCASSFGLANTGELFFGEGSRLTVL.

The chain couples TRBV15 to TRBJ2-3; D remains unclear. Trimming shortened V by 1 base and J by 5 bases, and 10 bases separated the two germline ends. Germline loops: CDR1 LNHNV, CDR2 YYDKDF (reference sequence). The CDR3 sequence is 14 residues long. For the CDR3, the DNA is TGTGCCACCAGCAGAGGAGGAGTCGTAGATACGCAGTATTTT. Its protein is CATSRGGVVDTQYF.

This clone was seen just once. The chain uses TRBV28 and TRBJ1-4, with TRBD1 as a possible D gene (5 bases). The germline V gene has CDR1 MDHEN and CDR2 SYDVKM. CDR3 length equals 15 residues. V shed 6 bases and J shed 4 bases, with 15 bases lying between them. CDR3 nucleotides: TGTGCCAGCAGCCGGGACGGGGGGAATAATGAAAAACTGTTTTTT. This sequence encodes CASSRDGGNNEKLFF.

The CDR3 nucleotides are TGCAGCGTTGAATTGGGCCTTGGTCGCGAGCAGTACTTC. This encodes CSVELGLGREQYF. This chain joins TRBV29-1 and TRBJ2-7; unclear D gene. From germline, CDR1 is SQVTM and CDR2 ANQGSEA. V lost 2 bases and J 6 bases, leaving 14 bases between the germline ends. The length of the CDR3 is 13 residues.

This chain uses TRBV6-5 with TRBJ2-1, with D maybe TRBD2 (6 bases). V was clipped by 2 bases and J by 6 bases, with 11 bases between them. Germline lookup yields CDR1 MNHEY and CDR2 SVGAGI. The CDR3 extends over 14 amino acids. Here the CDR3 DNA reads TGTGCCAGCAGTTACAAGGGGACTCTCAATGAGCAGTTCTTC. Amino acids: CASSYKGTLNEQFF.

This clone was seen only a few times. The rearrangement links TRBV5-6 to TRBJ2-7; D is unclear. V was clipped by 7 bases and J by 0 bases, with 8 bases between them. Germline loops: CDR1 SGHDT, CDR2 YYEEEE. The length of the CDR3 is 12 residues. CDR3 residues: CASHRDSYEQYF. The CDR3 region has the DNA TGTGCCAGCCACAGAGACTCCTACGAGCAGTACTTC.

This clone was detected only a few times. The chain couples TRBV10-3 to TRBJ1-4; D remains unclear. V gave up 7 bases and J gave up 4 bases, with 10 bases separating them. This CDR3 contains 13 residues. The germline V gene encodes CDR1 ENHRY and CDR2 SYGVKD. As DNA, the CDR3 is TGTGCCATCAAAGGCAGGCTTAATGAAAAACTGTTTTTT. Its translation: CAIKGRLNEKLFF.

The chain recombines TRBV11-3 with TRBJ2-1; D gene ambiguous. This CDR3 has 15 residues. Germline lookup yields CDR1 SGHNT and CDR2 YENEEA. V was trimmed by 0 bases and J by 9 bases, leaving 15 bases between them. CDR3 residues: CASSLDPLGVGEQFF. The CDR3 DNA reads TGTGCCAGCAGCTTAGACCCCCTAGGTGTTGGTGAGCAGTTCTTC.

This chain links TRBV28 with TRBJ1-2; TRBD1 is a possible D gene (5 bases). The CDR3 is made up of 15 amino acids. The germline V gene has CDR1 MDHEN and CDR2 SYDVKM. Deletions cut 5 bases from V and 4 bases from J, with 17 bases between. The CDR3 reads CASSEQALQIYGYTF. The CDR3 DNA sequence: TGTGCCAGCAGTGAACAGGCACTCCAGATCTATGGCTACACCTTC.

This clone was observed a handful of times. The V and J genes are TRBV19 and TRBJ1-5; 12 bases agree with TRBD1. The CDR3 has 15 residues. Germline lookup yields CDR1 LNHDA and CDR2 SQIVND (reference sequence). The ends lost 5 bases at V and 2 bases at J; junction bases unmatched: 1. This CDR3 is CASSGTGGGNQPQHF. CDR3 bases: TGTGCCAGTAGTGGGACAGGGGGCGGCAATCAGCCCCAGCATTTT.

This clone showed up just once. V usage is TRBV10-3 and J usage is TRBJ2-4, with D possibly matching TRBD1 (6 bases). The V gene's germline CDR1 is ENHRY and CDR2 SYGVKD. This CDR3 is built from 15 residues. V was cut by 2 bases and J by 2 bases, with 10 bases left in between. The CDR3 nucleotides are TGTGCCATCAGTGAGGACAGGACGTCCAAAAACATTCAGTACTTC. Protein sequence: CAISEDRTSKNIQYF.

The rearrangement links TRBV25-1 to TRBJ1-5; 7 nucleotides agree with TRBD1. V lost 5 bases, J lost 3 bases, and 7 bases stayed unmatched. The CDR3 is 15 amino acids. CDR1 and CDR2 from the germline V gene are MGHDK and SYGVNS. CDR3 region: CASSPATGFNQPQHF. The CDR3 DNA reads TGTGCCAGCAGTCCCGCGACAGGGTTCAATCAGCCCCAGCATTTT.

The chain is built from TRBV7-6 and TRBJ2-2; 7 positions match TRBD1. The germline gives CDR1 SGHVS, CDR2 FNYEAQ. The ends lost 5 bases at V and 0 bases at J; junction bases unmatched: 6. The CDR3 is 16 amino acids. The CDR3 loop is CASSKVQGPNTGELFF. Written as DNA, the CDR3 is TGTGCCAGCAGCAAGGTACAGGGGCCGAACACCGGGGAGCTGTTTTTT.

The sample holds a few counts of this clone. The chain combines TRBV28 with TRBJ1-5; perhaps TRBD1 as D (5 bases). CDR3 length equals 16 residues. Trimming shortened V by 8 bases and J by 3 bases, and 20 bases separated the two germline ends. Germline CDR1 reads MDHEN; CDR2 reads SYDVKM. The CDR3 region is CASVIDRHSFNQPQHF. CDR3 nucleotides: TGTGCCAGCGTGATAGACAGACACAGTTTCAATCAGCCCCAGCATTTT.

The V and J genes are TRBV30 and TRBJ1-6; D unclear. The CDR3 sequence is 14 residues long. The V end was cut by 2 bases, the J end by 10 bases, with 15 bases between. Germline V gives CDR1 GTSNPN, CDR2 SVGIG (reference sequence). The CDR3 DNA follows: TGTGCCTGGAGTTCTTCTTCAGGAAGATCACCCCTCCACTTT. Protein: CAWSSSSGRSPLHF.

The chain is built from TRBV5-1 and TRBJ2-5; 10 bases are a match to TRBD1. From germline, CDR1 is SGHRS and CDR2 YFSETQ. The CDR3 extends over 15 amino acids. V dropped 4 bases and J dropped 9; count of bases not matched to a gene: 12. CDR3 bases: TGCGCCAGCAGCGCCAGACAGGGGGCTGAGGAGGCCCAGTACTTC. Translating gives CASSARQGAEEAQYF. Supplemented by reference TRBV5-1 and TRBJ2-5, the full variable domain reads KAGVTQTPRYLIKTRGQQVTLSCSPISGHRSVSWYQQTPGQGLQFLFEYFSETQRNKGNFPGRFSGRQFSNSRSEMNVSTLELGDSALYLCASSARQGAEEAQYFGPGTRLLVL.

Points on this clone: The junction departs from germline at one end; a sequencing error may be responsible. Other DNA sequences of this sample code for an identical CDR3. The V and J genes are TRBV10-3 and TRBJ2-7, with 8 bases aligning to TRBD2. CDR3 length: 14 residues. The germline V gene encodes CDR1 ENHRY and CDR2 SYGVKD. The DNA of the CDR3 is TGTGCCATCAGTGAGTCGACTAGCGCCTACGAACAGTACTTC. Translating gives CAISESTSAYEQYF.